This is a list of T cell receptor beta chains from one sample in a study of cytomegalovirus exposure and HLA in healthy donors. Profiling relied on immunoSEQ multiplex PCR, and the TCRdb table lists in-frame clones only, not all of them. Here the sample spans about 120,000 clones, 8.5% to 10% being singletons. Sequencing was carried out using PBMCs. Receptors originate from a man aged 25-45 years in good health and CMV-seronegative. The CDR3 runs from the conserved cysteine through the conserved F or W. The D gene is left open where the match is weak. The listing skips clone size in some rows; elsewhere it reads once, few, many or a size class.

>-|TRBV6-1|-|TRBJ1-5
CASRVTGGHQPQHF
TGTGCCAGCAGGGTGACAGGAGGCCATCAGCCCCAGCATTTT
>few|TRBV2|TRBD1|TRBJ2-5
CASSGTGGSWETQYF
TGTGCCAGCAGCGGGACAGGGGGGAGCTGGGAGACCCAGTACTTC
>-|TRBV6-4|-|TRBJ2-3
CASRLPNPGPGGTQYF
TGTGCCAGCAGACTCCCGAACCCCGGGCCCGGGGGTACGCAGTATTTT
>many|TRBV4-3|-|TRBJ1-1
CASSANRVTEAFF
TGCGCCAGCAGCGCTAATCGAGTCACTGAAGCTTTCTTT
>-|TRBV10-3|-|TRBJ1-3
CAIRGSASGNTIYF
TGTGCCATCAGGGGCTCGGCCTCTGGAAACACCATATATTTT
>-|TRBV10-3|TRBD2|TRBJ2-1
CAISGIGGTSAINEQFF
TGTGCCATCAGTGGAATAGGGGGGACTAGCGCCATCAATGAGCAGTTCTTC
>-|TRBV7-7|TRBD2|TRBJ2-2
CASSPGTTRYDTGELFF
TGTGCTAGCAGCCCAGGGACTACCCGATATGACACCGGGGAGCTGTTTTTT
>-|TRBV19|-|TRBJ2-7
CASTPGTVRGYEQYF
TGTGCCAGTACTCCCGGGACAGTGCGGGGTTACGAGCAGTACTTC
>few|TRBV27|TRBD2|TRBJ2-5
CASGGGETQYF
TGTGCCAGCGGGGGGGGAGAGACCCAGTACTTC
>few|TRBV7-2|TRBD2|TRBJ2-1
CASSLWGSGSLAYNEQFF
TGTGCCAGCAGCTTATGGGGCAGCGGGAGTCTCGCCTACAATGAGCAGTTCTTC
>once|TRBV2|TRBD2|TRBJ2-5
CASSVASGSKKTQYF
TGTGCCAGCAGTGTGGCTAGCGGGAGTAAAAAGACCCAGTACTTC
>few|TRBV7-2|-|TRBJ2-3
CASSSGPQWLAGTQYF
TGTGCCAGCAGCTCAGGCCCTCAATGGTTGGCTGGAACGCAGTATTTT
>-|TRBV30|TRBD1|TRBJ2-7
CAWSVGDSDAYEQYF
TGTGCCTGGAGTGTGGGGGACAGCGATGCCTACGAGCAGTACTTC
>-|TRBV4-2|-|TRBJ2-7
CASSQTRNPYSYEQYF
TGTGCCAGCAGCCAGACTAGAAACCCCTATTCCTACGAGCAGTACTTC
>-|TRBV10-2|-|TRBJ2-3
CASNPTSTDTQYF
TGCGCCAGCAACCCGACAAGCACAGATACGCAGTATTTT
>-|TRBV6-5|-|TRBJ2-7
CASSNRESEQHF
TGTGCCAGCAGTAACAGGGAAAGCGAGCAGCACTTC
>few|TRBV7-8|-|TRBJ1-2
CASSLGGTIGGGYTF
TGTGCCAGCAGCTTGGGGGGGACCATCGGAGGTGGCTACACCTTC